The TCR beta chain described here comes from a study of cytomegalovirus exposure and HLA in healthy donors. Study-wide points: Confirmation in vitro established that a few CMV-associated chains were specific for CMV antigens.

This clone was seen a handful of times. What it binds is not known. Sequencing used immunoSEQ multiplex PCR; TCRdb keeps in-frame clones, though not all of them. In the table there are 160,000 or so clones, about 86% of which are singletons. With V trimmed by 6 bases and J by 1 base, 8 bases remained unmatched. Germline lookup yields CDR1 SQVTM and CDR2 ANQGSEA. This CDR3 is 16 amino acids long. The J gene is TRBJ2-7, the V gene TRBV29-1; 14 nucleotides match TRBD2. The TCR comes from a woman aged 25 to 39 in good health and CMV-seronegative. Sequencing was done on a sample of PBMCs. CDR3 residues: CSVTTSGGGFSYEQYF. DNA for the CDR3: TGCAGCGTCACGACTAGCGGGGGGGGATTTTCCTACGAGCAGTACTTC.